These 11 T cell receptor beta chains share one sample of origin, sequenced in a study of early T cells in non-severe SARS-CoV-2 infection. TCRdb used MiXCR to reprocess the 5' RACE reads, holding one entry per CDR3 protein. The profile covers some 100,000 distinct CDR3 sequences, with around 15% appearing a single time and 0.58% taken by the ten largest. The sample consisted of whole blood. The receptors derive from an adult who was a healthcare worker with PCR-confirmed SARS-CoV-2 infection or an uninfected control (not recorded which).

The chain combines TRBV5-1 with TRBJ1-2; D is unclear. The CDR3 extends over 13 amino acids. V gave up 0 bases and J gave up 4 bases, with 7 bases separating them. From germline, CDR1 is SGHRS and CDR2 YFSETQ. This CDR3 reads CASSLEARYGYTF. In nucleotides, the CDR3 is TGCGCCAGCAGCTTGGAGGCCCGCTATGGCTACACCTTC.

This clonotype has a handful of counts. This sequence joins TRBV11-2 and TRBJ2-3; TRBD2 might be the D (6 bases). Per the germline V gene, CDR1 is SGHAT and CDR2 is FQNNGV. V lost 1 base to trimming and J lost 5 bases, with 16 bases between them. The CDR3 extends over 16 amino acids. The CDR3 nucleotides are TGTGCCAGCAGCTTAGTTTTTGGGGGGAAGGGAGATACGCAGTATTTT. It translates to CASSLVFGGKGDTQYF.

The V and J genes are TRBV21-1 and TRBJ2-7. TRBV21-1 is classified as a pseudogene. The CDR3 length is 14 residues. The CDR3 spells CASSKSGRLYEQYV. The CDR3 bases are TGTGCCAGCAGCAAATCCGGCCGGCTTTACGAGCAGTACGTC.

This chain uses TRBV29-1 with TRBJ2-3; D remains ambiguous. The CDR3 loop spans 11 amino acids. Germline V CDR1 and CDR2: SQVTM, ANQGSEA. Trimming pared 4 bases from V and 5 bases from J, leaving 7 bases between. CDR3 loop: CSVGQQDTQYF. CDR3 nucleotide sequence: TGCAGCGTTGGGCAGCAAGATACGCAGTATTTT.

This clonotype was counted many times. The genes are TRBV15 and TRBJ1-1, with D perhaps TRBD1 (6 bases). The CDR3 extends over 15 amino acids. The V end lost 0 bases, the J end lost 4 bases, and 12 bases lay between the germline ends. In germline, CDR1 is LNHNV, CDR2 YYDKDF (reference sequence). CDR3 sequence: CATSRDSGASTEAFF. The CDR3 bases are TGTGCCACCAGCAGAGATTCGGGGGCCAGCACTGAAGCTTTCTTT.

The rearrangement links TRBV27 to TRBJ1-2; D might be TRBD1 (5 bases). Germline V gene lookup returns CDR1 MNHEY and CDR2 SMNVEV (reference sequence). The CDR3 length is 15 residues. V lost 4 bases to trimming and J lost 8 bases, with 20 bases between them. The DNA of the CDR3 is TGTGCCAGCAGTTCCGGGGGAGGTGGATTAGGAGGCTACACCTTC. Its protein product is CASSSGGGGLGGYTF.

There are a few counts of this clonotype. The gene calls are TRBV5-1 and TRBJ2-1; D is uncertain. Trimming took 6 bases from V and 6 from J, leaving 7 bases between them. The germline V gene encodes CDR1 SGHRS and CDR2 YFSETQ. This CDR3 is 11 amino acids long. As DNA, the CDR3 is TGCGCCAGCATGAGAGGCAATGAGCAGTTCTTC. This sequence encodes CASMRGNEQFF.

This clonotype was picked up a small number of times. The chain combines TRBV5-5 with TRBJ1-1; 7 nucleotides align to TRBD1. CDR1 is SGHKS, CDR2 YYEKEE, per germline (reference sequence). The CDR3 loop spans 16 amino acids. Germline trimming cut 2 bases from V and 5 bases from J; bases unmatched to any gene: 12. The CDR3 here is CASSFRTGPTWTEAFF. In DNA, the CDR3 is TGTGCCAGCAGCTTCCGGACAGGCCCGACGTGGACTGAAGCTTTCTTT. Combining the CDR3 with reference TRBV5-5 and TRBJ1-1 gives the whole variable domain DAGVTQSPTHLIKTRGQQVTLRCSPISGHKSVSWYQQVLGQGPQFIFQYYEKEERGRGNFPDRFSARQFPNYSSELNVNALLLGDSALYLCASSFRTGPTWTEAFFGQGTRLTVV.

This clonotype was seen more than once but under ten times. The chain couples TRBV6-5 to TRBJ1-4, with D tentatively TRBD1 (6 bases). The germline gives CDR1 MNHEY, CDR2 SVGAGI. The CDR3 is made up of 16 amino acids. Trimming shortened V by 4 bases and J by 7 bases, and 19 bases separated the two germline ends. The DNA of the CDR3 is TGTGCCAGCAGTTCCCCCGCGGGGGCGATCGGTGAAAAACTGTTTTTT. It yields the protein CASSSPAGAIGEKLFF.

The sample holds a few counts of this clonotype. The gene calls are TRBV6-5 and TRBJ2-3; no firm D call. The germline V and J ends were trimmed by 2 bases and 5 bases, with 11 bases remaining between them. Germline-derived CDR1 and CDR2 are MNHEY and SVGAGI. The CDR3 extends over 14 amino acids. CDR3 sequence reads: CASSYRTAQDTQYF. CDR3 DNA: TGTGCCAGCAGTTACCGTACAGCACAAGATACGCAGTATTTT.

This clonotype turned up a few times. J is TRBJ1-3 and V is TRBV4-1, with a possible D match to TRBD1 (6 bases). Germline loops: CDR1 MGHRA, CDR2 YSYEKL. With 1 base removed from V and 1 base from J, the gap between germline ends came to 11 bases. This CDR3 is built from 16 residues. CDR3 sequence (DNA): TGCGCCAGCAGCCAAGTTTCGGGGGCTTCTGGAAACACCATATATTTT. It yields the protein CASSQVSGASGNTIYF.